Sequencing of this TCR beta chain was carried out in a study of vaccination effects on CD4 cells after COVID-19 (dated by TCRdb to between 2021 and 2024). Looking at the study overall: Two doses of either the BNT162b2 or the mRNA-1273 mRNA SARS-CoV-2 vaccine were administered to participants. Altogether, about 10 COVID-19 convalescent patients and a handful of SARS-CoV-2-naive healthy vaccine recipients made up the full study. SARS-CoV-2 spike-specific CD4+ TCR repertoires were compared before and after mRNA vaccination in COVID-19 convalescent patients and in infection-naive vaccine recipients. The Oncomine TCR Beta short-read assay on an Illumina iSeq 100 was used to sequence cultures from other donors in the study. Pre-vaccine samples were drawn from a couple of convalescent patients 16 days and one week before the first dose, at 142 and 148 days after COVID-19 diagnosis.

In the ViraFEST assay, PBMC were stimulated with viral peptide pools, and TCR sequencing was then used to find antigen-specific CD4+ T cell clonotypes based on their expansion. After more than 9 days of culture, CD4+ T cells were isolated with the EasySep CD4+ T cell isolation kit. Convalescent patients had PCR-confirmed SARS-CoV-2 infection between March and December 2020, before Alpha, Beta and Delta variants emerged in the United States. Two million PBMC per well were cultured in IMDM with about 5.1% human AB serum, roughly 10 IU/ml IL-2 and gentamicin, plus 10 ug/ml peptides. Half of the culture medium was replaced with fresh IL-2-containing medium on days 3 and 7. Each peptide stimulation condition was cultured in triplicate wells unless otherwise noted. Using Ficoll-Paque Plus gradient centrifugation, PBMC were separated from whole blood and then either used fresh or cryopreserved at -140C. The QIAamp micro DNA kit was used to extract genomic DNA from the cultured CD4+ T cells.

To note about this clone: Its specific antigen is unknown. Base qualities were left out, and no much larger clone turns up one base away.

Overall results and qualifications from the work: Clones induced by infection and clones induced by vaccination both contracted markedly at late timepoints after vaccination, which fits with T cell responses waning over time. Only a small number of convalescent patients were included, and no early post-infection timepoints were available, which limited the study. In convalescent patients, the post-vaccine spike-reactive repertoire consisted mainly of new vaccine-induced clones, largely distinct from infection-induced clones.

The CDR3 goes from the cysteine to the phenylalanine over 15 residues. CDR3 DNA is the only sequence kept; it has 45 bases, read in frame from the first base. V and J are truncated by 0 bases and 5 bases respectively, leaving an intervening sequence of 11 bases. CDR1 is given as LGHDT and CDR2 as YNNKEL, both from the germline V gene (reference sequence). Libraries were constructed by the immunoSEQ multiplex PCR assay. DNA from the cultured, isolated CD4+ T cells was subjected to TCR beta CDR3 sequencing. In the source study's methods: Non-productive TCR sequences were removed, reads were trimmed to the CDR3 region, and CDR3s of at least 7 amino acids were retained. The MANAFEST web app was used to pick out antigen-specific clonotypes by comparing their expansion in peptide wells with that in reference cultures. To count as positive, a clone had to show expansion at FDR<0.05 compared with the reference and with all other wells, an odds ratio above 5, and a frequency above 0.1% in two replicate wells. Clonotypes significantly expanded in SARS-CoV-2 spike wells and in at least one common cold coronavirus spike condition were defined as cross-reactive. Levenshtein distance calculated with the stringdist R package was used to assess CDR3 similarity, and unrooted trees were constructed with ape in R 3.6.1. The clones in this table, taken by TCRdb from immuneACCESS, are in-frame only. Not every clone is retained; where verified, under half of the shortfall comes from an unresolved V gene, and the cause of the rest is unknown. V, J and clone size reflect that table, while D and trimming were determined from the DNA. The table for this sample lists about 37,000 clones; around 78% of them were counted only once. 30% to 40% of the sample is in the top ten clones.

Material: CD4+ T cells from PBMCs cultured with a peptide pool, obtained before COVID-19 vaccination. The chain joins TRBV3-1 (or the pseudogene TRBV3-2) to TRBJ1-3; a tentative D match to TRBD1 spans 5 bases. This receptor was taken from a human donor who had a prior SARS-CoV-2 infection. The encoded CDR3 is CASSQESRARNTIYF. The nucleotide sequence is TGTGCCAGCAGCCAAGAGTCCAGGGCCAGAAACACCATATATTTT.